This T cell receptor beta chain was identified in a study of blood T cell repertoires in COVID-19. Across the study: Nucleic acid was either cDNA or gDNA, and it came from T cells, B-cell-depleted T cells, or PBMCs.

How the authors handled the data: Amplified reference gene primers provided the basis for estimating nucleated cell counts. Sequencing was performed with immunoSEQ multiplex PCR; in TCRdb, only in-frame clones are kept and a portion is missing. The DNA was the basis for D and trimming; V, J and clone size are from that table. The sample carries roughly 200,000 clones, 85% to 90% recorded once. V lost 0 bases and J 6 bases, leaving 15 bases between the germline ends. This CDR3 spans 15 amino acids. The germline gives CDR1 SGHRS, CDR2 YFSETQ. This clonotype originated in a woman aged 18-29 years who had recovered from COVID-19. The J gene is TRBJ2-5, the V gene TRBV5-1, with a possible D match to TRBD2 (5 bases). The sequenced sample was peripheral blood. Here the CDR3 DNA reads TGCGCCAGCAGCTTGGAGATTATAGGGAGTAAGACCCAGTACTTC. Translated: CASSLEIIGSKTQYF.